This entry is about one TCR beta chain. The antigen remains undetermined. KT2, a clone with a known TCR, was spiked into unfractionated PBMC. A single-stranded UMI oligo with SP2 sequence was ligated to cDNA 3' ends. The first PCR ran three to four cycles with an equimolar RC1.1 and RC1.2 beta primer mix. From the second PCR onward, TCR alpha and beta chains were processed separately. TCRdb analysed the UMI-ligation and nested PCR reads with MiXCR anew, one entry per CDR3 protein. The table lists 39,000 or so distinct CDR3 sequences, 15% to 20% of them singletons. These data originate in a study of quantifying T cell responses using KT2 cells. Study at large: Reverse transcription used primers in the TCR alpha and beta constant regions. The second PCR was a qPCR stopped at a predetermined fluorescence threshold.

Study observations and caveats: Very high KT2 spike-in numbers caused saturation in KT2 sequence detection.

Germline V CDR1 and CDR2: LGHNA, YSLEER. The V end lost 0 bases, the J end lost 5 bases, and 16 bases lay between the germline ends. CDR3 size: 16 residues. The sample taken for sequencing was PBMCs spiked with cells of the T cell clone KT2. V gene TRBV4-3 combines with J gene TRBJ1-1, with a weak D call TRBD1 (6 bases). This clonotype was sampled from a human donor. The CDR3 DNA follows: TGCGCCAGCAGCCAAGATTTTTTCAGGGGTGGTACTGAAGCTTTCTTT. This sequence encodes CASSQDFFRGGTEAFF.